The 17 T cell receptor beta chains below all came from one sample that was sequenced in a study of blood T cell repertoires in COVID-19. Sequencing used immunoSEQ multiplex PCR; TCRdb keeps in-frame clones, though not all of them. The sample has roughly 150,000 clones; approximately 90% are singletons. Sequenced input: peripheral blood. Receptors were obtained from a man younger than 35 with COVID-19, enrolled during active disease.

CDR3 bases: TGTGCCAGCAGCTTGGGACAGATAAACACTGAAGCTTTCTTT. Its protein product is CASSLGQINTEAFF. This rearrangement joins TRBV5-8 to TRBJ1-1; D is possibly TRBD1 (5 bases). Trimming removed 0 bases from V and 2 bases from J, with 8 bases in between. This CDR3 has 14 residues. Germline V lookup: CDR1 SGHTS, CDR2 YDEGEE.

This chain joins TRBV7-8 and TRBJ2-3; D uncertain. The CDR3 length is 12 residues. Between the trimmed V and J ends, which lost 5 bases and 7 bases, there was a span of 10 bases. The germline gives CDR1 SGHVS, CDR2 FQNEAQ. CDR3 region: CASSPTQNTQYF. In DNA, the CDR3 is TGTGCCAGCAGCCCTACACAGAATACGCAGTATTTT. Using reference TRBV7-8 and TRBJ2-3 for the parts outside the CDR3, the full variable domain is GAGVSQSPRYKVAKRGQDVALRCDPISGHVSLFWYQQALGQGPEFLTYFQNEAQLDKSGLPSDRFFAERPEGSVSTLKIQRTQQEDSAVYLCASSPTQNTQYFGPGTRLTVL.

The chain recombines TRBV19 with TRBJ1-2; possibly TRBD1 for D (6 bases). Germline CDR1 LNHDA, CDR2 SQIVND (reference sequence). This CDR3 has 14 amino acids. Trimming removed 9 bases from V and 3 bases from J, with 17 bases in between. Here the CDR3 DNA reads TGTGCCAGCCAAAGCGGGGGCCTGGACTATGGCTACACCTTC. Translating it yields CASQSGGLDYGYTF.

This rearrangement joins TRBV7-9 to TRBJ1-2; 10 nucleotides agree with TRBD1. This CDR3 contains 16 residues. CDR1 is SEHNR, CDR2 FQNEAQ, per germline (reference sequence). Trimming at V came to 5 bases and at J to 4 bases, leaving 10 bases not matched to a gene. Here the CDR3 DNA reads TGTGCCAGCAGCGAAGACAGGGGGCGCAGCGGCTATGGCTACACCTTC. Its protein product is CASSEDRGRSGYGYTF.

This chain uses TRBV27 with TRBJ1-2; D unresolved. V lost 5 bases and J lost 4, with 23 bases in between. The germline gives CDR1 MNHEY, CDR2 SMNVEV (reference sequence). This CDR3 has 17 amino acids. The CDR3 region has the DNA TGTGCCAGCAGTCCAACCCAGAGCGCGCCCAATAGCTATGGCTACACCTTC. It encodes CASSPTQSAPNSYGYTF.

This clone was seen only a few times. V gene TRBV9 combines with J gene TRBJ1-2; 11 bases are a match to TRBD1. Trimming removed 3 bases from V and 6 bases from J; junction bases left unmatched: 4. CDR3 length: 14 amino acids. Germline CDR1 SGDLS, CDR2 YYNGEE. The CDR3, as DNA: TGTGCCAGCAGCGGGACAGGGGGCAAGGATGGCTACACCTTC. Amino acids: CASSGTGGKDGYTF.

The chain employs TRBV12-3 or TRBV12-4 and TRBJ1-1; D uncertain. The CDR3 contains 12 residues. The V end lost 3 bases, the J end lost 3 bases, and 5 bases lay between the germline ends. CDR3 protein: CASSLVDTEAFF. The CDR3 DNA follows: TGTGCCAGCAGTTTGGTAGACACTGAAGCTTTCTTT.

The V and J genes are TRBV19 and TRBJ2-1; no reliable D call. The CDR3 is made up of 14 amino acids. Germline V CDR1 and CDR2: LNHDA, SQIVND (reference sequence). V shed 1 base and J shed 5 bases, with 9 bases lying between them. CDR3 bases: TGTGCCAGTAGTATAGTCCACTTGAACAATGAGCAGTTCTTC. This translates into CASSIVHLNNEQFF.

The chain employs TRBV30 and TRBJ1-1, with a possible D match to TRBD1 (5 bases). CDR1 is GTSNPN, CDR2 SVGIG, per germline (reference sequence). V lost 4 bases and J 2 bases, leaving 14 bases between the germline ends. The CDR3 is made up of 14 amino acids. The CDR3 nucleotides are TGTGCCTGGACCGCCCGGGGGGGTAACACTGAAGCTTTCTTT. This codes for CAWTARGGNTEAFF.

The chain has TRBV5-8 and TRBJ2-3, with 9 nucleotides matching TRBD1. The ends lost 4 bases at V and 3 bases at J; junction bases unmatched: 6. CDR1 and CDR2 (germline): SGHTS, YDEGEE. The CDR3 has 15 residues. The DNA for the CDR3 is TGTGCCAGCAGCCCTACAGGGGGCCGGACAGATACGCAGTATTTT. Encoded protein: CASSPTGGRTDTQYF.

This chain joins TRBV28 and TRBJ2-7, with 8 positions matching TRBD1. J gave up 1 base and V 3 bases, and 5 bases lay outside the gene matches. From germline, CDR1 is MDHEN and CDR2 SYDVKM. The CDR3 runs 15 residues. This CDR3 is CASSFRGQSSYEQYF. In DNA, the CDR3 is TGTGCCAGCAGTTTCAGGGGGCAATCTTCCTACGAGCAGTACTTC.

The chain combines TRBV24-1 with TRBJ2-1; the D gene is possibly TRBD1 (5 bases). CDR1 is KGHDR and CDR2 is SFDVKD in the germline V gene. This CDR3 has 15 amino acids. The V end lost 3 bases, the J end lost 12 bases, and 20 bases lay between the germline ends. CDR3 nucleotides: TGTGCCACCAGTGATACAGGTAATACCGTGTTCGGGCAGTTCTTC. Protein product: CATSDTGNTVFGQFF.

V and J are TRBV3-1 (or the pseudogene TRBV3-2) and TRBJ1-2; D is ambiguous. Per the germline V gene, CDR1 is LGHDT and CDR2 is YNNKEL (reference sequence). CDR3 length equals 14 residues. The germline V and J ends were trimmed by 4 bases and 2 bases, with 11 bases remaining between them. CDR3 amino acids: CASSREQQNYGYTF. CDR3 in DNA: TGTGCCAGCAGCCGCGAACAACAGAACTATGGCTACACCTTC.

The V and J genes are TRBV7-9 and TRBJ2-7, with D possibly TRBD2 on 5 matching bases. CDR1 SEHNR and CDR2 FQNEAQ come from the germline V gene (reference sequence). The V gene lost 1 base and the J gene lost 3 bases, with 16 bases spanning the gap. The CDR3 runs 16 residues. The CDR3, as DNA: TGTGCCAGCAGCTTAGTCAGAGCGGAAACCTACTACGAGCAGTACTTC. Encoded protein: CASSLVRAETYYEQYF.

CDR3: CASSPRLAAYNEQFF. CDR3 in DNA: TGTGCCAGCAGCCCAAGACTAGCGGCCTACAATGAGCAGTTCTTC. The rearrangement uses TRBV6-2 or TRBV6-3 and TRBJ2-1; 9 positions agree with TRBD2. V shed 6 bases, J shed 2 bases, and the junction held 5 bases outside the gene matches. This CDR3 is built from 15 residues. Per the germline V gene, CDR1 is MNHEY and CDR2 is SVGEGT.

The chain links TRBV9 to TRBJ2-7, with 9 nucleotides matching TRBD1. V lost 4 bases and J lost 4; bases outside the gene matches: 9. The CDR3 sequence is 15 residues long. Germline V CDR1 and CDR2: SGDLS, YYNGEE. The CDR3 sequence: CASSPLPGQGYEQYF. CDR3 sequence (DNA): TGTGCCAGCAGCCCTCTACCGGGACAGGGTTACGAGCAGTACTTC.

This clone has more than one count but fewer than ten. The chain combines TRBV28 with TRBJ1-3; a possible D gene is TRBD1 (6 bases). CDR3 size: 13 residues. The germline V and J ends were trimmed by 6 bases and 2 bases, with 8 bases remaining between them. CDR1 is MDHEN, CDR2 SYDVKM, per germline. CDR3 DNA: TGTGCCAGCAGACAGGGTCCTGGAAACACCATATATTTT. Amino acid sequence: CASRQGPGNTIYF.